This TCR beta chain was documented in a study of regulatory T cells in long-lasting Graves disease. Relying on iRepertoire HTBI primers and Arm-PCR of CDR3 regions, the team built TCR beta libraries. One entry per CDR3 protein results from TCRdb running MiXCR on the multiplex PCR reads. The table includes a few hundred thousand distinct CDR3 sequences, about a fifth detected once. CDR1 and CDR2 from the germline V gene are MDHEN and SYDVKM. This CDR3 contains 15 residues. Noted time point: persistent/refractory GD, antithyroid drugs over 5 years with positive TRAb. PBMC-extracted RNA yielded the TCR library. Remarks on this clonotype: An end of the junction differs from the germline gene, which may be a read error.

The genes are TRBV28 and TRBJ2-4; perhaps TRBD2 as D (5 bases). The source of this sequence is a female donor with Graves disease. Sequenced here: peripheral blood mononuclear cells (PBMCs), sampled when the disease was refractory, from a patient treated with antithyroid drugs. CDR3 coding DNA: TGTGCCAGCAGTTTCGGCGGCCTAGCCAAAAACACTCAGTACTTC. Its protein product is CASSFGGLAKNTQYF.